Presented here are 12 T cell receptor beta chains from one specimen sequenced in a study of T-cell memory formation after mild COVID-19. TCRdb reprocessed the 5' RACE reads with MiXCR, giving one entry per CDR3 protein. Of roughly 600,000 distinct CDR3 sequences in the sample, approximately 19% are singletons; the top ten hold 12%. Sequenced sample: PBMCs or a T cell subset sorted from them (not recorded which). All receptors derive from an adult woman who had mild COVID-19 (a few samples of this study predate the infection). Cell type and time point are not known.

V gene TRBV7-3 combines with J gene TRBJ1-1, with D maybe TRBD1 (5 bases). Per the germline V gene, CDR1 is SGHTA and CDR2 is FQGTGA. This CDR3 contains 13 residues. V lost 5 bases, J lost 8 bases, and 15 bases lay in between. The CDR3 spells CASSNMGLQEAFF. The DNA for the CDR3 is TGTGCCAGCAGCAACATGGGACTGCAGGAAGCTTTCTTT.

In its sample, this clonotype was seen a few times. The CDR3 nucleotides read TGCGCCAGCAGCATGGGACGACTAGCGGGGGGGCACTCGTACGAGCAGTACTTC. Protein product: CASSMGRLAGGHSYEQYF. V is TRBV5-1 and J is TRBJ2-7, with 14 bases that match TRBD2. The V and J ends lost 4 bases and 4 bases, in that order; junction bases with no gene match: 13. The CDR3 is 18 residues long. Germline V lookup: CDR1 SGHRS, CDR2 YFSETQ. The entire variable domain, with the rest obtained from reference TRBV5-1 and TRBJ2-7, is as follows: KAGVTQTPRYLIKTRGQQVTLSCSPISGHRSVSWYQQTPGQGLQFLFEYFSETQRNKGNFPGRFSGRQFSNSRSEMNVSTLELGDSALYLCASSMGRLAGGHSYEQYFGPGTRLTVT.

This clonotype turned up a few times. This rearrangement joins TRBV6-1 to TRBJ1-2, with 8 nucleotides matching TRBD1. CDR3 length: 13 amino acids. The junction had 3 bases not matched to a gene; V was cut back by 5 bases and J by 4 bases. Germline loops: CDR1 MNHNS, CDR2 SASEGT. CDR3: CASSRDRSYGYTF. CDR3 DNA: TGTGCCAGCAGTCGGGACAGGAGCTATGGCTACACCTTC.

This clonotype has just a few counts. The rearrangement uses TRBV20-1 and TRBJ2-1; D possibly corresponds to TRBD2 (6 bases). The CDR3 totals 14 residues. Germline CDR1 DFQATT, CDR2 SNEGSKA (reference sequence). The ends were cut back, 6 bases at V and 9 bases at J, with 21 bases in the middle. The CDR3 protein is CSAPARRGIGEQFF. DNA for the CDR3: TGCAGTGCCCCCGCGCGGAGGGGAATCGGTGAGCAGTTCTTC.

This clonotype has a handful of counts. The chain links TRBV7-8 to TRBJ2-7; 10 bases fit TRBD1. The CDR3 sequence is 16 residues long. Germline V gene data show CDR1 as SGHVS and CDR2 as FQNEAQ. V was pared by 1 base and J by 2 bases, with 5 bases of the junction left unmatched. CDR3 sequence: CASSLVWGTGAYEQYF. CDR3 sequence (DNA): TGTGCCAGCAGCTTAGTTTGGGGGACAGGGGCCTACGAGCAGTACTTC. The full variable domain, rest sourced from reference TRBV7-8 and TRBJ2-7, is GAGVSQSPRYKVAKRGQDVALRCDPISGHVSLFWYQQALGQGPEFLTYFQNEAQLDKSGLPSDRFFAERPEGSVSTLKIQRTQQEDSAVYLCASSLVWGTGAYEQYFGPGTRLTVT.

This clonotype occurred once. This rearrangement joins TRBV7-2 to TRBJ2-6; TRBD1 is a possible D gene (6 bases). The CDR3 is made up of 17 amino acids. V was cut by 0 bases and J by 1 base, with 10 bases left in between. CDR1 and CDR2 (germline): SGHTA, FQGNSA. In DNA form, the CDR3 reads TGTGCCAGCAGCTTAGCAGGGGGAGTGTCTGGGGCCAACGTCCTGACTTTC. Translated, it gives CASSLAGGVSGANVLTF.

The chain is built from TRBV9 and TRBJ2-3, with a possible D match to TRBD1 (6 bases). V was pared by 3 bases and J by 4 bases, with 18 bases between. The CDR3 covers 16 residues. Germline V gene data show CDR1 as SGDLS and CDR2 as YYNGEE. The CDR3 sequence: CASSAIDRTPADTQYF. The CDR3, as DNA: TGTGCCAGCAGCGCCATCGACAGGACCCCCGCAGATACGCAGTATTTT. Based on the CDR3 plus reference TRBV9 and TRBJ2-3, the full variable domain is DSGVTQTPKHLITATGQRVTLRCSPRSGDLSVYWYQQSLDQGLQFLIQYYNGEERAKGNILERFSAQQFPDLHSELNLSSLELGDSALYFCASSAIDRTPADTQYFGPGTRLTVL.

This clonotype was observed a handful of times. This chain uses TRBV29-1 with TRBJ2-1; a weak D match, TRBD1 (5 bases). V shed 3 bases and J shed 7 bases, with 10 bases lying between them. The CDR3 runs 12 residues. The germline gives CDR1 SQVTM, CDR2 ANQGSEA. The CDR3 DNA reads TGCAGCGTTGACAGGGCCCCTAATGAGCAGTTCTTC. As protein: CSVDRAPNEQFF.

This chain joins TRBV24-1 and TRBJ2-1, with D uncertain. V was pared by 10 bases and J by 4 bases, with 13 bases between. The germline V gene has CDR1 KGHDR and CDR2 SFDVKD. The CDR3 has 13 amino acids. CDR3 sequence (DNA): TGTGCCACAAGCATAGGGAATTACAATGAGCAGTTCTTC. Its protein is CATSIGNYNEQFF.

For the CDR3, the DNA is TGCGCCAGCAGTTATAAGGACAGGGAAGAGACCCAGTACTTC. It specifies CASSYKDREETQYF. The V call is TRBV5-1, the J call TRBJ2-5, with 8 bases that match TRBD1. CDR3 length equals 14 residues. Germline V gene data show CDR1 as SGHRS and CDR2 as YFSETQ. The V and J ends lost 5 bases and 3 bases, in that order; junction bases with no gene match: 6.

The chain uses TRBV7-2 and TRBJ1-1; D is uncertain. CDR1 is SGHTA, CDR2 FQGNSA, per germline. Deletions cut 3 bases from V and 3 bases from J, with 11 bases between. The CDR3 runs 14 residues. CDR3 region: CASSFGYLHTEAFF. The CDR3 nucleotides read TGTGCCAGCAGCTTCGGTTACCTCCACACTGAAGCTTTCTTT.

The chain uses TRBV2 and TRBJ1-1, with D unresolved. V gave up 1 base and J gave up 3 bases, with 6 bases separating them. Germline-derived CDR1 and CDR2 are SNHLY and FYNNEI. There are 13 residues in the CDR3. The CDR3 protein is CASSEGSYTEAFF. CDR3 DNA sequence: TGTGCCAGCAGTGAAGGCAGCTACACTGAAGCTTTCTTT.